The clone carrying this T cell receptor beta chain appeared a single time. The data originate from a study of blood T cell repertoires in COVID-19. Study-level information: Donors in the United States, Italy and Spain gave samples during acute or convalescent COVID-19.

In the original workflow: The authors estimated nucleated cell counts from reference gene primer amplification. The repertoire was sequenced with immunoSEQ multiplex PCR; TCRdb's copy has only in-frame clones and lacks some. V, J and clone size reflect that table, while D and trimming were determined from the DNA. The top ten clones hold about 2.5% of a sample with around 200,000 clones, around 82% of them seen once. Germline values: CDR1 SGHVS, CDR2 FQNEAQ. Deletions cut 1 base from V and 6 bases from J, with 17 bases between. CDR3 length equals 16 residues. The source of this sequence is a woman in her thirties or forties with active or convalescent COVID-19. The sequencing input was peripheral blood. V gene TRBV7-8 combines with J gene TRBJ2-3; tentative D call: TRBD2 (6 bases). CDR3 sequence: CASSLVRVGSLDTQYF. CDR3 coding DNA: TGTGCCAGCAGCTTAGTACGAGTCGGGAGTCTCGATACGCAGTATTTT.